The T cell receptor (beta chain) described here comes from a study of blood T cells in healthy people across ages. Findings of the study overall: Per million T cells, TCR beta diversity dropped about linearly as age rose.

In germline, CDR1 is KGHSH, CDR2 LQKENI. Trimming removed 6 bases from V and 6 bases from J; junction bases left unmatched: 14. The CDR3 loop spans 17 amino acids. The second PCR ran roughly 6 to 12 cycles with a sample-barcoded 5' primer and J-beta primers. Sequencing yielded, for each sample, at least 3 million paired-end reads carrying CDR3. MiXCR, run by TCRdb on the 5' RACE reads, gives a single entry per CDR3 protein. The profile shows about 680,000 distinct CDR3 sequences, around 49% of them singletons. A note on this clonotype: Antigen: not known.

The chain is built from TRBV18 and TRBJ1-2, with 12 bases aligning to TRBD1. Sequencing was performed on blood. This receptor was obtained from an older woman in good health. The CDR3 coding sequence is TGTGCCAGCTCTCCCATAGGAACCGGGACAGGGGGCAATGGCTACACCTTC. This translates into CASSPIGTGTGGNGYTF.